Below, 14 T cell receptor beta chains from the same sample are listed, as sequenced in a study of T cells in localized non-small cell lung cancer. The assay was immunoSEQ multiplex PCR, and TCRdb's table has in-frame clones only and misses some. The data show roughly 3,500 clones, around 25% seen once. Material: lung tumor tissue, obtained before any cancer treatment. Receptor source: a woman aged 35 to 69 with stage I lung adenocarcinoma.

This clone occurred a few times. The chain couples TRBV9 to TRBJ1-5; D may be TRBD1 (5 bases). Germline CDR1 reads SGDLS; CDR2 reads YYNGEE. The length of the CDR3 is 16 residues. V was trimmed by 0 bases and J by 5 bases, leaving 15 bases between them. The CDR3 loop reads CASSVGGDQRYQPQHF. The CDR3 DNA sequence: TGTGCCAGCAGCGTAGGAGGGGACCAGAGATATCAGCCCCAGCATTTT.

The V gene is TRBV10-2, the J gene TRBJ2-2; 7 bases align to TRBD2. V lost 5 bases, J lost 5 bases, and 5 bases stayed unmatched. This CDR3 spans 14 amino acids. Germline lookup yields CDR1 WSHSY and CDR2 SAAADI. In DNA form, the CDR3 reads TGCGCCAGCAGTAGCGGGATAAGAACCGGGGAGCTGTTTTTT. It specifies CASSSGIRTGELFF.

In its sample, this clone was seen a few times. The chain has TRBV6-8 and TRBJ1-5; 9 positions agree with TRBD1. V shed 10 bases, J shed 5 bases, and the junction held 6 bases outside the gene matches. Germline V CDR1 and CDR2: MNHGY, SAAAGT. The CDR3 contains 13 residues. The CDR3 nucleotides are TGTGCCATCCGGGACAGGGCGGATCAGCCCCAGCATTTT. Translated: CAIRDRADQPQHF.

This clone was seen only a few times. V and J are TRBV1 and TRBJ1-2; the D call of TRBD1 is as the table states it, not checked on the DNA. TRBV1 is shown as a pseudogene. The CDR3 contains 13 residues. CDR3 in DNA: TGCACCAGCAGCCAAAAAGACAGGCGACCCTACACCTTC. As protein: CTSSQKDRRPYTF.

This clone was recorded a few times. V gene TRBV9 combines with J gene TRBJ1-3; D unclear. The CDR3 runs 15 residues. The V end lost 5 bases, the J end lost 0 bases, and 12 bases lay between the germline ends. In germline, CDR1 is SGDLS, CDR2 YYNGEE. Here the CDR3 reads CASRAGSSSGNTIYF. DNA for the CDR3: TGTGCCAGCAGAGCGGGTTCGAGCTCTGGAAACACCATATATTTT.

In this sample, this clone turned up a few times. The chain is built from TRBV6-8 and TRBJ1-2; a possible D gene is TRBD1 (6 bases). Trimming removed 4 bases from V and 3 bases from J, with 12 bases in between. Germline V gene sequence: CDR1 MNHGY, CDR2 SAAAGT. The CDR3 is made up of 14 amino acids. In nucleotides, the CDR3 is TGTGCCAGCAGTTCCTCAGGGGAGGACTATGGCTACACCTTC. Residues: CASSSSGEDYGYTF.

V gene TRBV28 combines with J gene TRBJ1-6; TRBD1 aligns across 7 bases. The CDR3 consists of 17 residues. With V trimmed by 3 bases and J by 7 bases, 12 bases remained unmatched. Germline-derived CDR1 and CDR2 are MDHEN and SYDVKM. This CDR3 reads CASSLILQGFANSPLHF. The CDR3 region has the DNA TGTGCCAGCAGTTTGATCCTACAGGGGTTCGCAAATTCACCCCTCCACTTT.

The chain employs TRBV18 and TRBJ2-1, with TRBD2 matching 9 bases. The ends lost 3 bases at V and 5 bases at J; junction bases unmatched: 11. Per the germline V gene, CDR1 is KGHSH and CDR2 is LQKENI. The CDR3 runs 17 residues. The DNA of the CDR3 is TGTGCCAGCTCACCGATCCGGACTAGCGAATCCAACAATGAGCAGTTCTTC. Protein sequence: CASSPIRTSESNNEQFF.

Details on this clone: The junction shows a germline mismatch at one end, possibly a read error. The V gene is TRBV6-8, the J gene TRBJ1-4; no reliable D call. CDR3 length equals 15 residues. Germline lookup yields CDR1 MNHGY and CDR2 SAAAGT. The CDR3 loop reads CAISPRGATNEKLFF. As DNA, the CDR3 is TGTGCCATCAGTCCCCGGGGTGCCACTAATGAAAAACTGTTTTTT.

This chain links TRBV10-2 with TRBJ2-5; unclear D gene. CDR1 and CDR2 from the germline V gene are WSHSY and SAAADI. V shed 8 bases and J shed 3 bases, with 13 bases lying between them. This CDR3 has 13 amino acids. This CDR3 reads CASDKRTEETQYF. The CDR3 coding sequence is TGCGCCAGCGATAAACGGACGGAAGAGACCCAGTACTTC.

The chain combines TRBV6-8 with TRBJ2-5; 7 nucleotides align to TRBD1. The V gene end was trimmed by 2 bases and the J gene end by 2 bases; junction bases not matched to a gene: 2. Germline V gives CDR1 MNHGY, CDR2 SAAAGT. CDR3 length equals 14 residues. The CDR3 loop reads CASSYPGQQETQYF. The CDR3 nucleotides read TGTGCCAGCAGTTACCCGGGACAGCAAGAGACCCAGTACTTC.

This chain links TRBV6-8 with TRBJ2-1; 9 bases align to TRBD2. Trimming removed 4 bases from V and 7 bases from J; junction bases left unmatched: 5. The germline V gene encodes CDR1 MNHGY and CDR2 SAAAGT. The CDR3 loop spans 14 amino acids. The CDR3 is CASSLAGVRNEQFF. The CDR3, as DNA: TGTGCCAGCAGTTTAGCGGGAGTTAGGAATGAGCAGTTCTTC.

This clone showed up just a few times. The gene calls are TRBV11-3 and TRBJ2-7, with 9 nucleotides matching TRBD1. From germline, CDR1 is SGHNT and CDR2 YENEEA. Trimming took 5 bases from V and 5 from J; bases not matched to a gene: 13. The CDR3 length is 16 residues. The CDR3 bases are TGTGCCAGCAGCAACAGGGGGCGTGGTTCGTCGGACGAGCAGTACTTC. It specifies CASSNRGRGSSDEQYF.

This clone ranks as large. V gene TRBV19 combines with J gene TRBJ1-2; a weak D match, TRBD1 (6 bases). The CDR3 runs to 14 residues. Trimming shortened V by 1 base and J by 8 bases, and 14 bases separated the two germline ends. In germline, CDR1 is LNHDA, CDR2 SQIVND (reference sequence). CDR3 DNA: TGTGCCAGTAGTATAGGGGCCAGGGGAGACGGCTACACCTTC. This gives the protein CASSIGARGDGYTF.